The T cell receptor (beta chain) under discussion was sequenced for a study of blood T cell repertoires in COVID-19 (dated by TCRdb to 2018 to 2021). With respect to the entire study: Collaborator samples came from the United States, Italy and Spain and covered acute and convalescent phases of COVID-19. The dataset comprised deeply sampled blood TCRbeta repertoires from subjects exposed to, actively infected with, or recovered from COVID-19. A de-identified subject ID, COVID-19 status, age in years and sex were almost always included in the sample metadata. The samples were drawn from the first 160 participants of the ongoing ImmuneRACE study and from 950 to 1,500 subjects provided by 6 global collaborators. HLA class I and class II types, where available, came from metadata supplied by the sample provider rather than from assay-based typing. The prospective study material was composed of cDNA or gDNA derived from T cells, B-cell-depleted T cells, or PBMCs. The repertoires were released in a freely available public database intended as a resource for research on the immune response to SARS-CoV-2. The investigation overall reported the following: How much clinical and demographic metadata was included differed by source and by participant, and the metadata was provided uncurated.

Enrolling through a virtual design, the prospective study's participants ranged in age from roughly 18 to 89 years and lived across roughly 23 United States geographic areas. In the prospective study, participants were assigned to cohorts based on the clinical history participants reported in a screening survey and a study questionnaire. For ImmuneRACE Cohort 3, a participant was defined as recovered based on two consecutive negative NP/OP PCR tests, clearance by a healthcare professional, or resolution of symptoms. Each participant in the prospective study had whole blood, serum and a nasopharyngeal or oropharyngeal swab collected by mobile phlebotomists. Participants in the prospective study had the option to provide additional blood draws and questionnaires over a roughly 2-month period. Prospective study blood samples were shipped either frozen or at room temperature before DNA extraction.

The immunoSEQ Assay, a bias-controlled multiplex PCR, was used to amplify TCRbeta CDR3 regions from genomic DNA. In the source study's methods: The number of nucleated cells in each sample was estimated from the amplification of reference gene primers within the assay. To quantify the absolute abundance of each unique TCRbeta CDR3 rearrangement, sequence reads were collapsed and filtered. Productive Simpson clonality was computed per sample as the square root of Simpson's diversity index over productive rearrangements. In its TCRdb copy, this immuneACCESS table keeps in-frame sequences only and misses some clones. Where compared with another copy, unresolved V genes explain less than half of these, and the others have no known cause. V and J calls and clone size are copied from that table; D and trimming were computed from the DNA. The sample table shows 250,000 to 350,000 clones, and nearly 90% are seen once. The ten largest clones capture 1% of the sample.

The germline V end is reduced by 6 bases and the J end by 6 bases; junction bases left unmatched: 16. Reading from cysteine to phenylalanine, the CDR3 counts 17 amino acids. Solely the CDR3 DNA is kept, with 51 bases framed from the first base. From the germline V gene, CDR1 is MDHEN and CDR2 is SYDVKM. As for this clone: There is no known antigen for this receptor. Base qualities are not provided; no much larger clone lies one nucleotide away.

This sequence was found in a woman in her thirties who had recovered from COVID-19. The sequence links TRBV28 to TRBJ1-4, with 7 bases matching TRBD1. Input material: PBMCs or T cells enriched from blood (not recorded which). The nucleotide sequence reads TGTGCCAGCAGCCCGGGACCCAAACTAACAGGGGATGAAAAACTGTTTTTT. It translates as CASSPGPKLTGDEKLFF.